This T cell receptor beta chain was captured by sequencing in a study of T cell responses to AZD1222 COVID-19 vaccine. Study-level findings and limits: In the spike-specific TCR repertoire, nearly half reportedly target unmutated variant regions. Regions 160-218 and 743-854 dominated among vaccine-associated CD4 TCRs spanning spike. Scientists sampled the repertoires only once the peak T cell response had passed.

This clone showed up many times. Its cognate antigen is unknown. The CDR3 runs to 12 residues. V lost 4 bases and J lost 6; bases outside the gene matches: 2. Germline CDR1 is SGHRS and CDR2 is YFSETQ. TCRdb keeps only in-frame clones here, not all; method: immunoSEQ multiplex PCR. This repertoire shows 80,000 to 90,000 clones, 90% to 95% found once; its top ten account for roughly 5%. This sequence originates from an adult in good health. Material: peripheral blood, obtained on day 0 of MenACWY control vaccination. The rearrangement uses TRBV5-1 and TRBJ1-2; the match to TRBD1 covers 8 bases. The CDR3 DNA reads as TGCGCCAGCAGCCCGACAGGGGATGGCTACACCTTC. Translation: CASSPTGDGYTF.